What follows describes a single T cell receptor (beta chain). It has no known antigen specificity. No base-level quality is on record; no much larger clone is a single base apart. The immunoSEQ Assay, a bias-controlled multiplex PCR, was used to amplify TCRbeta CDR3 regions from genomic DNA. The authors processed their data as follows. The number of nucleated cells in each sample was estimated from the amplification of reference gene primers within the assay. Sequence reads were collapsed and filtered to measure the absolute abundance of every unique TCRbeta CDR3 rearrangement. For each sample, productive Simpson clonality was calculated by taking the square root of Simpson's diversity index across productive rearrangements. TCRdb mirrors the immuneACCESS table, restricted to in-frame sequences. Some clones are absent from its copies; in checked studies, under half trace to an unresolved V gene, and the reason for the others is unknown. The DNA was the basis for D and trimming; V, J and clone size are from that table. The sample contains fewer than 250,000 clones, 85% to 90% of them found a single time. The top ten clones comprise almost 4.5% of the sample.

This sample stems from a study of blood T cell repertoires in COVID-19 (dated by TCRdb to the early 2020s). General notes on the study: The collaborator samples originated in the United States, Italy and Spain and spanned the acute and convalescent phases of COVID-19. The prospective study material was composed of cDNA or gDNA derived from T cells, B-cell-depleted T cells, or PBMCs. The dataset comprised deeply sampled blood TCRbeta repertoires from subjects exposed to, actively infected with, or recovered from COVID-19. The repertoires were released in a freely available public database intended as a resource for research on the immune response to SARS-CoV-2. The samples were drawn from two sources: the first 160 participants of the ongoing ImmuneRACE study, and over 1,000 subjects contributed by 6 global collaborators. A de-identified subject ID, COVID-19 status, age in years and sex were almost always included in the sample metadata. HLA class I and class II types, where available, came from metadata supplied by the sample provider rather than from assay-based typing.

CDR1 is given as WSHSY and CDR2 as SAAADI, both from the germline V gene. Deletion took 2 bases off V and 5 bases off J, with a span of 16 bases between the germline ends. The CDR3, from cysteine to phenylalanine, totals 15 residues. The CDR3 DNA has 45 bases and is translated from base 1. Whole blood was collected in K2EDTA tubes by collaborating institutions according to the institutions' own protocols. For TCRbeta analysis, collaborators shipped samples in one of three forms: frozen whole blood, isolated PBMCs, or DNA extracted from either of those sample types. The full study reports these points: The quantity of clinical and demographic metadata differed by source and by participant and was supplied without curation.

The rearrangement combines TRBV10-2 with TRBJ2-7; D gene: possibly TRBD2, on 5 matching bases. This TCR was sampled from a man aged 50 to 59 with acute or convalescent COVID-19. The material sequenced was peripheral blood. The CDR3 amino acid sequence is: CASSEPDFLRHEQYF. The sequence in DNA is TGCGCCAGCAGTGAGCCGGACTTTCTCCGGCACGAGCAGTACTTC.